This record covers a single T cell receptor beta chain. This record comes from a study of blood T cell repertoires in COVID-19. Study at large: T cells, B-cell-depleted T cells, or PBMCs supplied cDNA or gDNA.

The protocol was immunoSEQ multiplex PCR, while the TCRdb copy is restricted to in-frame clones and leaves out a portion. The sample lists tens of thousands of clones, 80% to 90% occurring once. Germline CDR1 SGHNT, CDR2 YYREEE (reference sequence). Trimming pared 4 bases from V and 5 bases from J, leaving 21 bases between. The length of the CDR3 is 17 residues. The source of this sequence is a woman aged 80 or older with acute or convalescent COVID-19. Material: peripheral blood. The chain combines TRBV5-4 with TRBJ2-2; tentative D call: TRBD1 (7 bases). The CDR3 nucleotides read TGTGCCAGCAGCCCTCCCCCAGGGCAGGGGGGAACCGGGGAGCTGTTTTTT. This translates into CASSPPPGQGGTGELFF.